This T cell receptor (beta chain) emerged from a study of regulatory T cells in long-lasting Graves disease. Study summary: Positive TSH receptor antibodies alongside over 5 years of antithyroid drugs were what marked Graves' disease as persistent. Regarding the study as a whole: Those with persistent disease had in common more public clonotypes (fewer than 3,000) than new patients (approximately 970).

Time point given: persistent/refractory GD, antithyroid drugs over 5 years with positive TRAb. Researchers made the TCR library from RNA that was extracted from PBMCs. Nine milliliters of peripheral blood were drawn into EDTA tubes. Sequencing libraries for TCR beta were prepared with iRepertoire HTBI primers and Arm-PCR of CDR3 regions. TCRdb re-derived calls from the multiplex PCR reads in MiXCR, one entry per CDR3 protein. The data hold over 450,000 distinct CDR3 sequences, with about 22% observed a single time. Only a few counts were recorded for this clonotype. The antigen remains undetermined. This clonotype was obtained from a female donor with Graves disease. Sequences were derived from peripheral blood mononuclear cells (PBMCs), sampled when the disease was refractory, from a patient treated with antithyroid drugs.

The chain's CDR3 is CASSPRRFGRETQYF. The CDR3 DNA sequence: TGTGCCAGCAGCCCTAGGAGGTTTGGGCGAGAGACCCAGTACTTC. The chain links TRBV7-9 to TRBJ2-5, with a possible D match to TRBD2 (5 bases). Germline values: CDR1 SEHNR, CDR2 FQNEAQ (reference sequence). This CDR3 is 15 amino acids long. V lost 5 bases and J lost 4, with 17 bases in between. The full variable domain, with the rest looked up from reference TRBV7-9 and TRBJ2-5, is DTGVSQNPRHKITKRGQNVTFRCDPISEHNRLYWYRQTLGQGPEFLTYFQNEAQLEKSRLLSDRFSAERPKGSFSTLEIQRTEQGDSAMYLCASSPRRFGRETQYFGPGTRLLVL.